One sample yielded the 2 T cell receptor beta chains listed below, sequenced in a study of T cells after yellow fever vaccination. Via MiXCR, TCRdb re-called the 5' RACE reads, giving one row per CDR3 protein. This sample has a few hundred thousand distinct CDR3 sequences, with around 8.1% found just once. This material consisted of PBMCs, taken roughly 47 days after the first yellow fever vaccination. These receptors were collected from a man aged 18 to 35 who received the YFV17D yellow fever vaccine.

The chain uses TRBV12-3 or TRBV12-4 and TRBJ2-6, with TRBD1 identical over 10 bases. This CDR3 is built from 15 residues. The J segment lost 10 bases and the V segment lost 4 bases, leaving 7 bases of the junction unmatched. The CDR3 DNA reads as TGTGCCAGCAGTTCACCGACAGGGGGCTTAAACGTCCTGACTTTC. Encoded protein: CASSSPTGGLNVLTF.

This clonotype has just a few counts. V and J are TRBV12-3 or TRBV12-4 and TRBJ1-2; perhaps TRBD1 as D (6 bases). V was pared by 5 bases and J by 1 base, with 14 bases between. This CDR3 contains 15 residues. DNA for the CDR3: TGTGCCAGCAGTCGGACAGACATATTTAACTATGGCTACACCTTC. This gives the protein CASSRTDIFNYGYTF.